These 15 T cell receptor beta chains came from one sample sequenced in a study of blood T cells in healthy people across ages (dated by TCRdb to the mid-2010s). Library preparation used 5' RACE. The instrument given in TCRdb is Illumina HiSeq 2500. A second PCR of roughly 7 to 11 cycles was performed with a sample-barcoded 5' primer and a J-beta primer mix. TCRdb reworked the public reads: Q25 trimming with fastp, MiXCR clone assembly, productive beta chains retained. A single entry per CDR3 protein holds the most common genes and DNA from its merged rows. This sample lists approximately 1.5 million distinct CDR3 sequences; 35% to 45% were detected once. The ten biggest clones cover less than 5% of the sample. The sequencing sample was made of blood. The receptors derive from a woman in her late teens or twenties in good health.

This clonotype has only a few counts. V gene TRBV7-2 combines with J gene TRBJ2-7; 10 bases agree with TRBD2. With 6 bases clipped from V and 4 bases from J, the junction kept 6 bases outside the gene matches. Per germline, CDR1 SGHTA and CDR2 FQGNSA. The CDR3 sequence is 14 residues long. CDR3 nucleotide sequence: TGTGCCAGCAGGGTCAGCGGGAGGGGATACGAGCAGTACTTC. Encoded protein: CASRVSGRGYEQYF. Using reference TRBV7-2 and TRBJ2-7 for the parts outside the CDR3, the full variable domain is GAGVSQSPSNKVTEKGKDVELRCDPISGHTALYWYRQSLGQGLEFLIYFQGNSAPDKSGLPSDRFSAERTGGSVSTLTIQRTQQEDSAVYLCASRVSGRGYEQYFGPGTRLTVT.

This clonotype turned up a few times. The chain uses TRBV4-1 and TRBJ1-1, with D maybe TRBD1 (6 bases). Germline V gives CDR1 MGHRA, CDR2 YSYEKL. V lost 4 bases and J 4 bases, leaving 16 bases between the germline ends. The CDR3 contains 15 residues. The CDR3 protein is CASSPIQGWTTEAFF. The CDR3 DNA reads TGCGCCAGCAGCCCGATACAGGGATGGACCACTGAAGCTTTCTTT.

On this clonotype: One junction end disagrees with the germline gene, perhaps due to a read error. V gene TRBV6-1 combines with J gene TRBJ1-2; D remains unclear. Germline V gene lookup returns CDR1 MNHNS and CDR2 SASEGT. The CDR3 contains 13 residues. CDR3: CARSDGSNYGYTF. The CDR3 DNA follows: TGTGCCCGCAGTGACGGGTCTAACTATGGCTACACCTTC.

This clonotype was recorded a few times. One junction end does not reproduce the germline sequence, and a read error may be involved. The chain combines TRBV20-1 with TRBJ2-1; perhaps TRBD2 as D (6 bases). Germline CDR1 is DFQATT and CDR2 is SNEGSKA (reference sequence). CDR3 length: 13 amino acids. CDR3 protein: CMGGLRGVGEQFF. In DNA form, the CDR3 reads TGTATGGGTGGGCTTCGCGGGGTTGGTGAGCAGTTCTTC.

This clonotype turned up a few times. This chain uses TRBV10-3 with TRBJ1-1; D not resolved. V was trimmed by 6 bases and J by 0 bases, leaving 20 bases between them. This CDR3 has 17 amino acids. The germline CDR1 and CDR2 sequences are ENHRY and SYGVKD. CDR3 coding DNA: TGTGCCATCAGGCCAGCGGCTGGGAAAATGATGAACACTGAAGCTTTCTTT. It codes for CAIRPAAGKMMNTEAFF.

This clonotype has more than one count but fewer than ten. The chain has TRBV2 and TRBJ2-7; no clear D gene. The CDR3 consists of 13 residues. V dropped 6 bases and J dropped 3 bases, with 12 bases sitting between them. Germline loops: CDR1 SNHLY, CDR2 FYNNEI. The CDR3 here is CASRLSGSYEQYF. The CDR3 DNA reads TGTGCCAGCAGGTTATCGGGCAGCTACGAGCAGTACTTC.

The gene calls are TRBV20-1 and TRBJ2-3; unclear D gene. The CDR3 covers 14 residues. The V gene's germline CDR1 is DFQATT and CDR2 SNEGSKA (reference sequence). Trimming stripped 3 bases from V and 5 bases from J, with 15 bases between. The CDR3 loop reads CSARLVIPGDTQYF. CDR3 DNA sequence: TGCAGTGCTAGGTTGGTAATCCCCGGAGATACGCAGTATTTT.

Only a few counts were recorded for this clonotype. V gene TRBV4-3 combines with J gene TRBJ2-3, with 7 bases identical to TRBD1. The CDR3 spans 20 residues. The V gene's germline CDR1 is LGHNA and CDR2 YSLEER. V lost 0 bases, J lost 6 bases, and 21 bases stayed unmatched. The CDR3 reads CASSQDLRQGVLHRGDTQYF. Here the CDR3 DNA reads TGCGCCAGCAGCCAAGATCTGAGGCAGGGGGTACTTCATCGGGGCGATACGCAGTATTTT.

A few counts support this clonotype. The chain uses TRBV9 and TRBJ1-2; D is perhaps TRBD1 (6 bases). Germline V gene data show CDR1 as SGDLS and CDR2 as YYNGEE. Trimming took off 4 bases at V and 3 bases at J, with 13 bases between the two ends. The CDR3 consists of 14 residues. CDR3 DNA sequence: TGTGCCAGCAGCCGTGGGACAACGGACTATGGCTACACCTTC. Protein: CASSRGTTDYGYTF.

A few counts support this clonotype. The chain combines TRBV12-3 or TRBV12-4 with TRBJ1-2; 7 bases match TRBD1. J lost 1 base, V lost 6 bases, and 11 bases had no gene match. The CDR3 consists of 16 residues. CDR3 in DNA: TGTGCCAGCAGCCGAGACAGGGCCTGGGGTAACTATGGCTACACCTTC. Protein product: CASSRDRAWGNYGYTF.

This clonotype has just one count. This chain uses TRBV28 with TRBJ1-4, with a possible D match to TRBD1 (5 bases). Germline CDR1 is MDHEN and CDR2 is SYDVKM. V shed 6 bases and J shed 2 bases, with 10 bases lying between them. The length of the CDR3 is 14 residues. The chain's CDR3 is CASRVGGTNEKLFF. The DNA for the CDR3 is TGTGCCAGCAGGGTGGGGGGTACTAATGAAAAACTGTTTTTT. Together with reference TRBV28 and TRBJ1-4, the CDR3 gives the full variable domain: DVKVTQSSRYLVKRTGEKVFLECVQDMDHENMFWYRQDPGLGLRLIYFSYDVKMKEKGDIPEGYSVSREKKERFSLILESASTNQTSMYLCASRVGGTNEKLFFGSGTQLSVL.

The chain employs TRBV7-6 and TRBJ1-5; 8 bases are a match to TRBD1. Germline CDR1 is SGHVS and CDR2 is FNYEAQ. V shed 5 bases and J 6 bases; nucleotides not matched to a gene: 9. This CDR3 contains 15 residues. CDR3 nucleotides: TGTGCCAGCAGCAGAGGACAGGGTCGGGGTCAGCCCCAGCATTTT. Protein product: CASSRGQGRGQPQHF. Combining the CDR3 with reference TRBV7-6 and TRBJ1-5 gives the whole variable domain GAGVSQSPRYKVTKRGQDVALRCDPISGHVSLYWYRQALGQGPEFLTYFNYEAQQDKSGLPNDRFSAERPEGSISTLTIQRTEQRDSAMYRCASSRGQGRGQPQHFGDGTRLSIL.

The genes are TRBV2 and TRBJ1-2, with TRBD1 matching 7 bases. In germline, CDR1 is SNHLY, CDR2 FYNNEI. The V gene end was trimmed by 9 bases and the J gene end by 3 bases; junction bases not matched to a gene: 4. CDR3 length equals 12 residues. The CDR3 bases are TGTGCCAGTACAGGGGAAGACTATGGCTACACCTTC. It yields the protein CASTGEDYGYTF.

V usage is TRBV5-1 and J usage is TRBJ2-1, with D hard to call. The CDR3 contains 12 residues. Germline CDR1 and CDR2: SGHRS and YFSETQ. Trimming took 0 bases from V and 15 from J, leaving 13 bases between them. As DNA, the CDR3 is TGCGCCAGCAGCTTGGCGCATAATGATCTGTTCTTC. Protein: CASSLAHNDLFF.

CDR3 coding DNA: TGTGCCAGCAGTGGGGTTTCAGATATCAATGAGCAGTTCTTC. Translated: CASSGVSDINEQFF. The chain uses TRBV6-1 and TRBJ2-1; the D is unclear. Per germline, CDR1 MNHNS and CDR2 SASEGT. The CDR3 totals 14 residues. Deletions cut 4 bases from V and 6 bases from J, with 13 bases between.